The present TCR beta chain was sequenced within a study of identical twins. Study-level points and caveats: Part of the zero-insertion signal could reflect confounding by invariant MAIT and iNKT cells.

Germline trimming cut 6 bases from V and 3 bases from J; bases unmatched to any gene: 2. The CDR3 length is 12 residues. Germline-derived CDR1 and CDR2 are SNHLY and FYNNEI. TCRdb reanalysed the 5' RACE reads using MiXCR and keeps one entry per CDR3 protein. Counted here are about 250,000 distinct CDR3 sequences, 6.5% to 9% occurring once; the ten biggest clones make up about 5.6%. Donors were all healthy Caucasians. This clonotype was recorded many times. What it binds is unknown. These same data were also listed under a study on yellow fever vaccine responses in identical twins.

The TCR sequence derives from a woman aged 18-29 years in good health. Sequencing was performed on CD8+ T cells sorted from blood. V and J are TRBV2 and TRBJ2-7; TRBD2 matches 7 bases. CDR3 coding DNA: TGTGCCAGCAGGGGGGGGGTCTACGAGCAGTACGTC. This sequence encodes CASRGGVYEQYV.